Following are 27 T cell receptor beta chains from one sample sequenced in a study of cytomegalovirus exposure and HLA in healthy donors (dated 2017 in TCRdb). Libraries were prepared through the immunoSEQ multiplex PCR assay. TCRdb mirrors the immuneACCESS table, restricted to in-frame sequences. Some clones are absent from its copies; in checked studies, under half trace to an unresolved V gene, and the reason for the others is unknown. This sample has 150,000 to 200,000 clones in its table, and 75% to 85% of those were observed once. The top ten clonotypes cover roughly 13% of the sample. Sequenced: PBMCs. The receptors were gathered from a woman aged 25 to 39 in good health and CMV-seropositive.

The rearrangement links TRBV6-5 to TRBJ1-2; 11 nucleotides line up with TRBD1. V was clipped by 6 bases and J by 7 bases; unmatched bases: 7. Germline loops: CDR1 MNHEY, CDR2 SVGAGI. This CDR3 comprises 14 residues. The CDR3: CASRRGQGDGGYTF. For the CDR3, the DNA is TGTGCCAGCAGGCGGGGACAGGGGGACGGTGGCTACACCTTC.

The J gene is TRBJ2-7, the V gene TRBV7-2; 9 nucleotides line up with TRBD2. This CDR3 contains 14 residues. Per germline, CDR1 SGHTA and CDR2 FQGNSA. After removal of 5 bases from V and 6 bases from J, the junction contained 8 bases not matched to a gene. CDR3 region: CASSTDSGSGEQYF. In DNA, the CDR3 is TGTGCCAGCAGCACCGATAGCGGGAGCGGCGAGCAGTACTTC.

This chain joins TRBV5-1 and TRBJ2-1; 8 bases align to TRBD2. Germline trimming cut 2 bases from V and 5 bases from J; bases unmatched to any gene: 6. Germline V CDR1 and CDR2: SGHRS, YFSETQ. CDR3 length: 15 amino acids. CDR3 in DNA: TGCGCCAGCAGCTTTACTAGCGGATACAACAATGAGCAGTTCTTC. Translating gives CASSFTSGYNNEQFF.

The chain joins TRBV29-1 to TRBJ2-7; 8 positions match TRBD1. Per the germline V gene, CDR1 is SQVTM and CDR2 is ANQGSEA. The length of the CDR3 is 14 residues. The V and J ends lost 6 bases and 2 bases, in that order; junction bases with no gene match: 9. The CDR3 spells CSVKTGVLTYEQYF. For the CDR3, the DNA is TGCAGCGTGAAGACAGGGGTCCTTACCTACGAGCAGTACTTC.

The rearrangement uses TRBV2 and TRBJ2-7; TRBD1 matches at 7 bases. This CDR3 contains 14 residues. With 5 bases clipped from V and 0 bases from J, the junction kept 4 bases outside the gene matches. CDR1 is SNHLY and CDR2 is FYNNEI in the germline V gene. The chain's CDR3 is CASSLTGVSYEQYF. The CDR3 DNA reads TGTGCCAGCAGTCTCACAGGGGTCTCCTACGAGCAGTACTTC.

There are a few counts of this clone. This chain joins TRBV5-4 and TRBJ1-4; no firm D call. Germline V gene sequence: CDR1 SGHNT, CDR2 YYREEE (reference sequence). V lost 5 bases, J lost 8 bases, and 19 bases lay in between. The CDR3 is 15 residues long. As DNA, the CDR3 is TGTGCCAGCAGTAGTAGCGGGCGAGGCGGAGAAAAACTGTTTTTT. Translating gives CASSSSGRGGEKLFF.

The V call is TRBV6-6, the J call TRBJ2-1; 8 bases match TRBD2. Germline V gene data show CDR1 as MNHNY and CDR2 as SVGAGI (reference sequence). With V trimmed by 8 bases and J by 0 bases, 3 bases remained unmatched. The CDR3 covers 14 residues. This CDR3 reads CASGTSSSYNEQFF. CDR3 nucleotide sequence: TGTGCCAGCGGGACTAGTAGCTCCTACAATGAGCAGTTCTTC.

The rearrangement uses TRBV6-1 and TRBJ1-4, with 8 bases fitting TRBD1. The CDR3 spans 14 residues. The germline CDR1 and CDR2 sequences are MNHNS and SASEGT. Germline trimming cut 5 bases from V and 5 bases from J; bases unmatched to any gene: 4. The CDR3 sequence is CASSLDRDNEKLFF. CDR3 in DNA: TGTGCCAGCAGTTTGGACAGGGACAATGAAAAACTGTTTTTT.

The rearrangement joins TRBV5-1 to TRBJ2-7; possibly TRBD1 for D (6 bases). The CDR3 runs 15 residues. Trimming took off 0 bases at V and 2 bases at J, with 12 bases between the two ends. Per germline, CDR1 SGHRS and CDR2 YFSETQ. CDR3 in DNA: TGCGCCAGCAGCTTGGAGCGGCAGGGGCCCTACGAGCAGTACTTC. The encoded protein is CASSLERQGPYEQYF.

The table lists this clone with a count of one. The V gene is TRBV5-8, the J gene TRBJ2-5; 14 bases fit TRBD2. The CDR3 has 15 amino acids. The V and J ends lost 3 bases and 4 bases, in that order; junction bases with no gene match: 2. CDR1 is SGHTS, CDR2 YDEGEE, per germline. CDR3 bases: TGTGCCAGCAGCTCGGGGACTAGCGGGAGAGAGACCCAGTACTTC. It translates to CASSSGTSGRETQYF.

The chain joins TRBV5-4 to TRBJ1-4; a possible D gene is TRBD1 (5 bases). The CDR3 extends over 13 amino acids. V was trimmed by 10 bases and J by 12 bases, leaving 22 bases between them. The V gene's germline CDR1 is SGHNT and CDR2 YYREEE (reference sequence). CDR3 sequence reads: CAAGRQGGFELFF. The CDR3 DNA reads TGTGCCGCGGGAAGGCAGGGTGGTTTTGAACTGTTTTTT.

The chain combines TRBV7-9 with TRBJ1-5; no clear D gene. The V end was cut by 6 bases, the J end by 9 bases, with 12 bases between. Germline V CDR1 and CDR2: SEHNR, FQNEAQ (reference sequence). The CDR3 is 12 amino acids. The CDR3 here is CASRSGSSPQHF. The DNA for the CDR3 is TGTGCCAGCAGATCCGGGTCGTCGCCCCAGCATTTT.

The rearrangement links TRBV7-9 to TRBJ2-7, with D unresolved. Deletions cut 2 bases from V and 2 bases from J, with 7 bases between. Germline CDR1 and CDR2: SEHNR and FQNEAQ (reference sequence). This CDR3 is built from 13 residues. As DNA, the CDR3 is TGTGCCAGCAGCTTAATTCTAACCTACGAGCAGTACTTC. Encoded protein: CASSLILTYEQYF. Together with reference TRBV7-9 and TRBJ2-7, the CDR3 gives the full variable domain: DTGVSQNPRHKITKRGQNVTFRCDPISEHNRLYWYRQTLGQGPEFLTYFQNEAQLEKSRLLSDRFSAERPKGSFSTLEIQRTEQGDSAMYLCASSLILTYEQYFGPGTRLTVT.

About this clone: A read error may account for a junction end that differs from germline. The chain has TRBV13 and TRBJ1-2, with 7 bases that match TRBD1. The CDR3 covers 17 residues. Germline V gene lookup returns CDR1 PRHDT and CDR2 FYEKMQ (reference sequence). CDR3 nucleotides: TGTGCCAGCAGCGTAGGCGGGGGAGACAGGGTGAATCCGGGCTACACCTTC. Encoded protein: CASSVGGGDRVNPGYTF.

The genes are TRBV5-6 and TRBJ2-2; 10 nucleotides line up with TRBD1. The junction had 4 bases not matched to a gene; V was cut back by 7 bases and J by 4 bases. The CDR3 sequence is 14 residues long. Germline V gene sequence: CDR1 SGHDT, CDR2 YYEEEE. The CDR3 is CASSDRGLTGELFF. The CDR3 bases are TGTGCCAGCTCCGACAGGGGGCTCACCGGGGAGCTGTTTTTT.

The chain couples TRBV30 to TRBJ1-1; D is unresolved. Trimming removed 3 bases from V and 7 bases from J, with 15 bases in between. Germline assignment: CDR1 GTSNPN and CDR2 SVGIG (reference sequence). The CDR3 spans 13 residues. CDR3 coding DNA: TGTGCCTGGAGGACGACCCTAGAAGGTGAAGCTTTCTTT. Its translation: CAWRTTLEGEAFF.

Concerning this clone: Additional DNA sequences in this sample encode the identical CDR3. This chain connects TRBV9 to TRBJ1-1; D not certain. The V end was cut by 0 bases, the J end by 1 base, with 4 bases between. CDR3 size: 13 residues. The germline V gene has CDR1 SGDLS and CDR2 YYNGEE. The CDR3 region is CASSVVANTEAFF. CDR3 nucleotides: TGTGCCAGCAGCGTAGTAGCGAACACTGAAGCTTTCTTT.

V and J are TRBV2 and TRBJ1-2, with TRBD1 matching 7 bases. The V gene's germline CDR1 is SNHLY and CDR2 FYNNEI. CDR3 length: 15 residues. V gave up 3 bases and J gave up 8 bases; unmatched junction bases: 12. This chain's CDR3 is CASSDPQGPKEGYTF. The CDR3 DNA follows: TGTGCCAGCAGTGACCCACAGGGGCCGAAAGAAGGCTACACCTTC. The full variable domain, in which reference TRBV2 and TRBJ1-2 provide the parts outside the CDR3, is EPEVTQTPSHQVTQMGQEVILRCVPISNHLYFYWYRQILGQKVEFLVSFYNNEISEKSEIFDDQFSVERPDGSNFTLKIRSTKLEDSAMYFCASSDPQGPKEGYTFGSGTRLTVV.

In nucleotides, the CDR3 is TGCGCCAGCAGCCAAGTCCCCCGGGGAGGGACGAGCTATGGCTACACCTTC. Translated, it gives CASSQVPRGGTSYGYTF. The chain employs TRBV4-1 and TRBJ1-2, with a weak D call TRBD1 (5 bases). The V and J ends lost 1 base and 4 bases respectively, with 19 bases between them. The CDR3 totals 17 residues. CDR1 MGHRA and CDR2 YSYEKL come from the germline V gene.

This clone has just one count. The gene calls are TRBV6-1 and TRBJ2-1, with D maybe TRBD2 (6 bases). The CDR3 totals 11 residues. Germline CDR1 reads MNHNS; CDR2 reads SASEGT. V gave up 5 bases and J gave up 9 bases, with 8 bases separating them. The CDR3 region has the DNA TGTGCCAGCAGTAGCGGGTTTGAGCAGTTCTTC. It codes for CASSSGFEQFF.

The V gene is TRBV4-2, the J gene TRBJ2-7; 7 bases agree with TRBD2. The CDR3 runs 14 residues. The J segment lost 3 bases and the V segment lost 4 bases, leaving 6 bases of the junction unmatched. Germline V CDR1 and CDR2: LGHNA, YNFKEQ. The CDR3 sequence is CASSPAGTNYEQYF. CDR3 in DNA: TGTGCCAGCAGCCCAGCCGGGACTAACTACGAGCAGTACTTC.

This rearrangement joins TRBV9 to TRBJ2-2; D is undetermined. V lost 1 base, J lost 5 bases, and 15 bases lay in between. Germline lookup yields CDR1 SGDLS and CDR2 YYNGEE. The CDR3 contains 16 residues. In DNA form, the CDR3 reads TGTGCCAGCAGCGTACTTAGTTCTCCCACGACCGGGGAGCTGTTTTTT. Its protein is CASSVLSSPTTGELFF. Combining the CDR3 with reference TRBV9 and TRBJ2-2 gives the whole variable domain DSGVTQTPKHLITATGQRVTLRCSPRSGDLSVYWYQQSLDQGLQFLIQYYNGEERAKGNILERFSAQQFPDLHSELNLSSLELGDSALYFCASSVLSSPTTGELFFGEGSRLTVL.

The chain is built from TRBV7-6 and TRBJ2-1; the match to TRBD2 covers 7 bases. Per germline, CDR1 SGHVS and CDR2 FNYEAQ. The trim removed 1 base at V and 4 bases at J, leaving 10 bases unmatched. The CDR3 consists of 17 residues. CDR3 nucleotide sequence: TGTGCCAGCAGCTTAGGTCTCGCTAGCGGACCTTACAATGAGCAGTTCTTC. It is translated as CASSLGLASGPYNEQFF.

The V and J genes are TRBV4-2 and TRBJ2-7; 7 bases are shared with TRBD1. The CDR3 has 15 residues. The V segment lost 3 bases and the J segment 3 bases; nucleotides outside the gene matches: 8. Looked up from germline, CDR1 is LGHNA and CDR2 is YNFKEQ. The CDR3 DNA reads TGTGCCAGCAGCCATAACCGGGACAGATACTACGAGCAGTACTTC. Translating it yields CASSHNRDRYYEQYF.

The rearrangement uses TRBV21-1 and TRBJ1-2; no check of the table's D call, TRBD1, against the DNA was made. TRBV21-1 counts as a pseudogene. This CDR3 comprises 14 residues. The CDR3 sequence is CASRRDRGNYGYTF. CDR3 DNA sequence: TGTGCCAGCAGAAGGGACAGGGGGAACTATGGCTACACCTTC.

This clone was seen a few times. The chain couples TRBV27 to TRBJ2-7; D is possibly TRBD2 (6 bases). V was shortened by 6 bases and J by 3 bases, with 15 bases between the two germline ends. The CDR3 has 14 amino acids. Germline assignment: CDR1 MNHEY and CDR2 SMNVEV (reference sequence). This CDR3 reads CASSQSGSYYEQYF. The CDR3, as DNA: TGTGCCAGCAGCCAGAGCGGGTCCTACTACGAGCAGTACTTC.

CDR3 residues: CASSREGGFPSSYNEQFF. For the CDR3, the DNA is TGTGCCAGCTCCCGAGAAGGGGGCTTCCCGAGCTCCTACAATGAGCAGTTCTTC. The V call is TRBV27, the J call TRBJ2-1; 7 bases match TRBD1. The CDR3 has 18 amino acids. V was clipped by 8 bases and J by 0 bases; unmatched bases: 16. Germline V lookup: CDR1 MNHEY, CDR2 SMNVEV (reference sequence).